These 32 T cell receptor beta chains originate from one sample sequenced in a study of OX40 agonist ivuxolimab in advanced cancers. TCRdb's copy holds only in-frame clones and misses some; the assay was immunoSEQ multiplex PCR. The sample yields tens of thousands of clones, 88% seen once. The sequences come from CD4+ or CD8+ T cells sorted from blood, collected in a trial of the OX40 agonist ivuxolimab. The receptors come from an adult with an advanced solid tumor such as melanoma, head and neck, liver or kidney cancer.

The gene calls are TRBV28 and TRBJ2-4; D gene ambiguous. The CDR3 extends over 14 amino acids. Trimming stripped 8 bases from V and 0 bases from J, with 11 bases between. In germline, CDR1 is MDHEN, CDR2 SYDVKM. CDR3 sequence: CASLAWGAKNIQYF. The CDR3 nucleotides are TGTGCCAGCCTCGCCTGGGGAGCCAAAAACATTCAGTACTTC.

The CDR3 DNA sequence: TGCAGCGTTGAATTAGCGGGGGGGCCTTTGAATGAGCAGTTCTTC. It is translated as CSVELAGGPLNEQFF. The genes are TRBV29-1 and TRBJ2-1, with 11 bases fitting TRBD2. From germline, CDR1 is SQVTM and CDR2 ANQGSEA. The CDR3 contains 15 residues. V lost 2 bases, J lost 7 bases, and 7 bases stayed unmatched.

The chain is built from TRBV5-1 and TRBJ2-2, with a possible D match to TRBD1 (6 bases). Germline CDR1 is SGHRS and CDR2 is YFSETQ. The CDR3 sequence is 17 residues long. The V and J ends lost 6 bases and 2 bases respectively, with 20 bases between them. The CDR3 spells CASTPQQGTPNTGELFF. In DNA, the CDR3 is TGCGCCAGCACCCCCCAACAGGGAACCCCAAACACCGGGGAGCTGTTTTTT.

The chain couples TRBV5-1 to TRBJ2-7; the D is unclear. The V end was cut by 0 bases, the J end by 2 bases, with 6 bases between. CDR3 size: 13 residues. Germline V lookup: CDR1 SGHRS, CDR2 YFSETQ. CDR3 in amino acids: CASSLGKPYEQYV. CDR3 coding DNA: TGCGCCAGCAGCTTGGGCAAGCCCTACGAGCAGTACGTC.

In this sample, this clone is medium-sized. The J gene is TRBJ2-6, the V gene TRBV19; tentatively, D is TRBD1 (6 bases). Between the trimmed V and J ends, which lost 4 bases and 2 bases, there was a span of 18 bases. Per the germline V gene, CDR1 is LNHDA and CDR2 is SQIVND (reference sequence). The CDR3 is 18 residues long. The CDR3, as DNA: TGTGCCAGTAGTAGCCGGGACATTGGGCTTGCTGGGGCCAACGTCCTGACTTTC. Translated: CASSSRDIGLAGANVLTF.

This clone was observed once. The V gene is TRBV4-1, the J gene TRBJ1-2; D is possibly TRBD1 (5 bases). V was pared by 1 base and J by 8 bases, with 11 bases between. The CDR3 sequence is 13 residues long. The germline gives CDR1 MGHRA, CDR2 YSYEKL. The CDR3 DNA reads as TGCGCCAGCAGCCAAGTCGGGACTCAAGGCTACACCTTC. Residues: CASSQVGTQGYTF.

The V gene is TRBV7-9, the J gene TRBJ2-1; D might be TRBD2 (6 bases). Germline V lookup: CDR1 SEHNR, CDR2 FQNEAQ (reference sequence). The CDR3 has 15 amino acids. V was trimmed by 5 bases and J by 0 bases, leaving 11 bases between them. The CDR3 DNA follows: TGTGCCAGCAGCCCCCGGGGGACCTCCTACAATGAGCAGTTCTTC. This translates into CASSPRGTSYNEQFF.

This sequence joins TRBV7-9 and TRBJ2-3; D is undetermined. The CDR3 is 12 residues long. Deletions cut 2 bases from V and 5 bases from J, with 5 bases between. Germline CDR1 is SEHNR and CDR2 is FQNEAQ (reference sequence). CDR3 loop: CASSLILDTQYF. The CDR3 DNA reads as TGTGCCAGCAGCTTAATCCTAGATACGCAGTATTTT.

The V call is TRBV27, the J call TRBJ1-1, with a tentative D call TRBD1 (6 bases). Germline CDR1 MNHEY, CDR2 SMNVEV (reference sequence). The CDR3 runs 15 residues. V was clipped by 4 bases and J by 2 bases, with 14 bases between them. This CDR3 is CASSYGGSGNTEAFF. The CDR3 nucleotides are TGTGCCAGCAGTTATGGGGGCTCGGGAAACACTGAAGCTTTCTTT.

This clone has only a few counts. The V gene is TRBV27, the J gene TRBJ2-5; 8 positions match TRBD1. J gave up 1 base and V 0 bases, and 4 bases lay outside the gene matches. The CDR3 has 16 amino acids. Germline V lookup: CDR1 MNHEY, CDR2 SMNVEV (reference sequence). CDR3 region: CASSLSAGGLQETQYF. The DNA of the CDR3 is TGTGCCAGCAGTTTATCGGCAGGGGGCCTCCAAGAGACCCAGTACTTC.

V is TRBV7-8 and J is TRBJ1-5; D call uncertain. Per germline, CDR1 SGHVS and CDR2 FQNEAQ. Trimming cost V 5 bases and J 7 bases, with 18 bases left between them. The CDR3 covers 15 residues. The CDR3 nucleotides read TGTGCCAGCAGCGGGCAGACGGAAGGAGGGCAGCCCCAGCATTTT. The encoded protein is CASSGQTEGGQPQHF.

The J gene is TRBJ2-5, the V gene TRBV18; D may be TRBD1 or TRBD2 (5 bases each). The CDR3 contains 18 residues. CDR1 KGHSH and CDR2 LQKENI come from the germline V gene. Trimming removed 4 bases from V and 0 bases from J, with 21 bases in between. This CDR3 is CASSQGAGSGMYQETQYF. CDR3 bases: TGTGCCAGCTCACAGGGAGCAGGGTCTGGCATGTACCAAGAGACCCAGTACTTC.

This clone was seen a single time. The CDR3, as DNA: TGCGCCAGCAGGTCTAGGGACACTGGGGCCAACGTCCTGACTTTC. Residues: CASRSRDTGANVLTF. The chain has TRBV5-1 and TRBJ2-6; D is possibly TRBD1 (6 bases). Germline V gene sequence: CDR1 SGHRS, CDR2 YFSETQ. CDR3 size: 15 residues. With 5 bases removed from V and 2 bases from J, the gap between germline ends came to 11 bases.

This chain uses TRBV5-6 with TRBJ1-3; D is perhaps TRBD1 (6 bases). V dropped 3 bases and J dropped 2 bases, with 12 bases sitting between them. Per the germline V gene, CDR1 is SGHDT and CDR2 is YYEEEE. The CDR3 length is 15 residues. This chain's CDR3 is CASSSSSGAGNTIYF. The CDR3 bases are TGTGCCAGCAGCTCATCCTCAGGGGCTGGAAACACCATATATTTT.

CDR3 in DNA: TGTGCCAGCAGGGCCCCAGGGAACATGAATGAAAAACTGTTTTTT. Encoded protein: CASRAPGNMNEKLFF. The genes are TRBV7-9 and TRBJ1-4; perhaps TRBD1 as D (5 bases). The germline V and J ends were trimmed by 6 bases and 5 bases, with 16 bases remaining between them. Germline CDR1 SEHNR, CDR2 FQNEAQ (reference sequence). This CDR3 has 15 amino acids.

This clone came up a few times. This rearrangement joins TRBV11-2 to TRBJ2-7; 10 bases fit TRBD2. With 1 base clipped from V and 3 bases from J, the junction kept 0 bases outside the gene matches. Germline-derived CDR1 and CDR2 are SGHAT and FQNNGV. This CDR3 spans 14 amino acids. The CDR3 coding sequence is TGTGCCAGCAGCTTAGGGACTAGCGGCTACGAGCAGTACTTC. It specifies CASSLGTSGYEQYF.

This chain connects TRBV29-1 to TRBJ2-7, with 11 bases identical to TRBD2. This CDR3 has 15 amino acids. Germline V gene sequence: CDR1 SQVTM, CDR2 ANQGSEA. V was pared by 4 bases and J by 0 bases, with 5 bases of the junction left unmatched. The CDR3: CSVAGLAGHSYEQYF. CDR3 nucleotides: TGCAGCGTTGCAGGACTAGCGGGCCACTCCTACGAGCAGTACTTC.

The V and J genes are TRBV4-1 and TRBJ2-2, with no clear D. Germline V CDR1 and CDR2: MGHRA, YSYEKL. This CDR3 comprises 14 residues. V gave up 1 base and J gave up 6 bases, with 9 bases separating them. CDR3 in DNA: TGCGCCAGCAGCCAAGCGGTAGTCCCCGGGGAGCTGTTTTTT. Encoded protein: CASSQAVVPGELFF.

This chain joins TRBV6-1 and TRBJ2-1; 7 bases are shared with TRBD2. The V and J ends lost 3 bases and 7 bases, in that order; junction bases with no gene match: 6. Germline V gene sequence: CDR1 MNHNS, CDR2 SASEGT. This CDR3 spans 14 amino acids. Here the CDR3 DNA reads TGTGCCAGCAGTGAGCTGATTAGCGGGAATGAGCAGTTCTTC. As protein: CASSELISGNEQFF.

The chain combines TRBV29-1 with TRBJ2-3; D is possibly TRBD2 (8 bases). V shed 3 bases and J shed 6 bases, with 19 bases lying between them. The germline V gene encodes CDR1 SQVTM and CDR2 ANQGSEA. CDR3 length equals 15 residues. The CDR3 DNA follows: TGCAGCGTTGAGGGGGATTCGGGAGGGGGCGATACGCAGTATTTT. Protein sequence: CSVEGDSGGGDTQYF.

A single count supports this clone. V and J are TRBV27 and TRBJ1-1; D remains unclear. The germline CDR1 and CDR2 sequences are MNHEY and SMNVEV (reference sequence). The V gene lost 6 bases and the J gene lost 4 bases, with 12 bases spanning the gap. This CDR3 has 13 residues. The CDR3 DNA follows: TGTGCCAGCAGGGCAGGAGGAGGCACTGAAGCTTTCTTT. It specifies CASRAGGGTEAFF.

The chain recombines TRBV5-1 with TRBJ2-7; 9 nucleotides agree with TRBD2. From germline, CDR1 is SGHRS and CDR2 YFSETQ. The CDR3 has 14 amino acids. V shed 4 bases, J shed 2 bases, and the junction held 4 bases outside the gene matches. The CDR3 coding sequence is TGCGCCAGCAGCCCTAGCGGGGTTGCCTACGAGCAGTACTTC. Translation gives CASSPSGVAYEQYF.

V is TRBV5-4 and J is TRBJ2-7; D gene ambiguous. The CDR3 loop spans 12 amino acids. CDR1 SGHNT and CDR2 YYREEE come from the germline V gene (reference sequence). The germline V and J ends were trimmed by 0 bases and 9 bases, with 10 bases remaining between them. The CDR3 reads CASSLGVSTQYF. In nucleotides, the CDR3 is TGTGCCAGCAGCTTGGGAGTCTCGACGCAGTACTTC.

The rearrangement joins TRBV27 to TRBJ2-5; D unresolved. V dropped 0 bases and J dropped 4 bases, with 9 bases sitting between them. Germline values: CDR1 MNHEY, CDR2 SMNVEV (reference sequence). This CDR3 has 14 amino acids. CDR3 DNA sequence: TGTGCCAGCAGTTTATCGGGGATCGGAGAGACCCAGTACTTC. Encoded protein: CASSLSGIGETQYF.

The chain uses TRBV6-1 and TRBJ1-1; D not certain. From germline, CDR1 is MNHNS and CDR2 SASEGT. This CDR3 region has 14 residues. Trimming stripped 0 bases from V and 3 bases from J, with 8 bases between. CDR3 loop: CASSEAAGYTEAFF. CDR3 DNA sequence: TGTGCCAGCAGTGAAGCCGCCGGTTACACTGAAGCTTTCTTT.

The chain uses TRBV2 and TRBJ2-1, with TRBD2 matching over 10 bases. The germline CDR1 and CDR2 sequences are SNHLY and FYNNEI. V shed 8 bases and J 8 bases; nucleotides not matched to a gene: 9. The CDR3 has 14 residues. The CDR3 reads CASGQAGGPDEQFF. CDR3 DNA: TGTGCCAGCGGTCAAGCGGGGGGGCCCGATGAGCAGTTCTTC.

This chain joins TRBV6-5 and TRBJ2-7; 12 bases are a match to TRBD2. CDR1 MNHEY and CDR2 SVGAGI come from the germline V gene. Trimming took 4 bases from V and 3 from J; bases not matched to a gene: 4. The CDR3 extends over 15 amino acids. The CDR3: CASSSWTSGVYEQYV. In nucleotides, the CDR3 is TGTGCCAGCAGTTCCTGGACTAGCGGGGTCTACGAGCAGTACGTC.

This clone counts as medium-sized (0.01 to 0.1%). The chain joins TRBV28 to TRBJ1-5, with 9 bases lining up with TRBD1. The CDR3 spans 15 residues. Germline-derived CDR1 and CDR2 are MDHEN and SYDVKM. With V trimmed by 5 bases and J by 2 bases, 4 bases remained unmatched. CDR3 residues: CASSARQGGNQPQHF. The CDR3 region has the DNA TGTGCCAGCAGTGCCAGACAGGGGGGCAATCAGCCCCAGCATTTT.

The chain uses TRBV7-7 and TRBJ2-2; D possibly corresponds to TRBD1 (6 bases). The CDR3 has 17 residues. Trimming shortened V by 5 bases and J by 3 bases, and 19 bases separated the two germline ends. Germline CDR1 SSHAT, CDR2 FNYEAQ (reference sequence). The CDR3 spells CASSTAGTPGDTGELFF. The CDR3 nucleotides are TGTGCCAGCAGCACAGCCGGGACACCCGGGGACACCGGGGAGCTGTTTTTT.

This clone was seen only once. V is TRBV7-9 and J is TRBJ2-3; 9 nucleotides align to TRBD1. The germline V gene encodes CDR1 SEHNR and CDR2 FQNEAQ (reference sequence). Unmatched junction bases numbered 4, after V lost 4 bases and J lost 2 bases. CDR3 size: 15 residues. In DNA, the CDR3 is TGTGCCAGCAGCTCCCGGGACAGGGACACAGATACGCAGTATTTT. Protein product: CASSSRDRDTDTQYF.

This chain connects TRBV18 to TRBJ1-1; 8 bases agree with TRBD1. Germline V gives CDR1 KGHSH, CDR2 LQKENI. V dropped 3 bases and J dropped 3; count of bases not matched to a gene: 9. The CDR3 has 16 residues. Written as DNA, the CDR3 is TGTGCCAGCTCACCGCAGGCAGGGGGCGGGGACACTGAAGCTTTCTTT. Its protein product is CASSPQAGGGDTEAFF.

The chain recombines TRBV4-1 with TRBJ1-4; 9 bases map to TRBD1. CDR1 is MGHRA and CDR2 is YSYEKL in the germline V gene. The junction had 5 bases not matched to a gene; V was cut back by 4 bases and J by 8 bases. The CDR3 consists of 14 residues. The CDR3 nucleotides are TGCGCCAGCAGCCCATGGACAGGGGAAGAAAAACTGTTTTTT. This sequence encodes CASSPWTGEEKLFF.